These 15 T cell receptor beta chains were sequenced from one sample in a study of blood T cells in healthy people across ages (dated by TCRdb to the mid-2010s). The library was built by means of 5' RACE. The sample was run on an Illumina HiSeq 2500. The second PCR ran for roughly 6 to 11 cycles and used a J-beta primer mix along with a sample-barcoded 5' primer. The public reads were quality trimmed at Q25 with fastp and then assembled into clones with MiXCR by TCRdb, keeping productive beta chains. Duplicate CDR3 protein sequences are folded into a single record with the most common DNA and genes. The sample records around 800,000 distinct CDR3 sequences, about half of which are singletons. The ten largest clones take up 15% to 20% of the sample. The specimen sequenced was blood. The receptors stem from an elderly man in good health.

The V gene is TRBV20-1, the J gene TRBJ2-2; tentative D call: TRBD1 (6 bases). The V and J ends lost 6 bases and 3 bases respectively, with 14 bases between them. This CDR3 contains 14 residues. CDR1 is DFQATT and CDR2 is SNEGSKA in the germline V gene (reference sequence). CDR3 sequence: CSAFTGIHTGELFF. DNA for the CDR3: TGCAGTGCCTTTACAGGGATCCACACCGGGGAGCTGTTTTTT.

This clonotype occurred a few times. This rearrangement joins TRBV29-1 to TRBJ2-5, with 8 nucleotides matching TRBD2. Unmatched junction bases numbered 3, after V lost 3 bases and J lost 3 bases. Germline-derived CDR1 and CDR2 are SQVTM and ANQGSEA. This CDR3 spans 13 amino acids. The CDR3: CSVDGLAEETQYF. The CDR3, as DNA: TGCAGCGTTGATGGACTAGCTGAAGAGACCCAGTACTTC.

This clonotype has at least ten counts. The CDR3 bases are TGTGCCAGCAGTTTTGGGGGGATAGCGGGAACCCGCTCCTACAATGAGCAGTTCTTC. Its translation is CASSFGGIAGTRSYNEQFF. V and J are TRBV28 and TRBJ2-1, with 8 bases lining up with TRBD2. CDR3 size: 19 residues. Germline-derived CDR1 and CDR2 are MDHEN and SYDVKM. After removal of 3 bases from V and 0 bases from J, the junction contained 13 bases not matched to a gene.

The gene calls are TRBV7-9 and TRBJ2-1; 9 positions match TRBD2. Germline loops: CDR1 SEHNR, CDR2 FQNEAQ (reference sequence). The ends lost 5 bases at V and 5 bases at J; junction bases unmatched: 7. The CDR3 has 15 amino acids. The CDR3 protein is CASSKRLAVDNEQFF. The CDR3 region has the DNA TGTGCCAGCAGCAAGAGACTAGCGGTCGACAATGAGCAGTTCTTC.

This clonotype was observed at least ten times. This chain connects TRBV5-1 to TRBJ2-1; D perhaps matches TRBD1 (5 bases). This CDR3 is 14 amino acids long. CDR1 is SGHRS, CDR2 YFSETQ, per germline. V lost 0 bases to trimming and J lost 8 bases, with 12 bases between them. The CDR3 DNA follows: TGCGCCAGCAGCTTGGGACAGAAAGGGCATGAGCAGTTCTTC. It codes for CASSLGQKGHEQFF.

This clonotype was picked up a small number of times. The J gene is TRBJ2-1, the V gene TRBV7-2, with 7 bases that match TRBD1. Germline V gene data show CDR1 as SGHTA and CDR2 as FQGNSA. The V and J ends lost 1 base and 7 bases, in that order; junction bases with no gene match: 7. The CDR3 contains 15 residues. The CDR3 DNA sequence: TGTGCCAGCAGCTTAGTGGTTGACAGGGCGAATGAGCAGTTCTTC. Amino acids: CASSLVVDRANEQFF.

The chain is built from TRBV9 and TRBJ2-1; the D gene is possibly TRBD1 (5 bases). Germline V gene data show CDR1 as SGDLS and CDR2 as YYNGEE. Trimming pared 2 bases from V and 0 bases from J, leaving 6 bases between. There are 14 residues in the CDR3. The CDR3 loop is CASSVRVSYNEQFF. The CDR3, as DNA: TGTGCCAGCAGCGTCAGGGTCTCCTACAATGAGCAGTTCTTC.

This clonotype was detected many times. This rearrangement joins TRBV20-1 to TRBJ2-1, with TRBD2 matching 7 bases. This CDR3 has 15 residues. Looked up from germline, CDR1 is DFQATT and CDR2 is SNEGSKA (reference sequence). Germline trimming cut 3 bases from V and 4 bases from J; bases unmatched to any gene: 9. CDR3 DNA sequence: TGCAGTGCTAGGGAGCCCCTAGCGGCTTACAATGAGCAGTTCTTC. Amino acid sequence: CSAREPLAAYNEQFF.

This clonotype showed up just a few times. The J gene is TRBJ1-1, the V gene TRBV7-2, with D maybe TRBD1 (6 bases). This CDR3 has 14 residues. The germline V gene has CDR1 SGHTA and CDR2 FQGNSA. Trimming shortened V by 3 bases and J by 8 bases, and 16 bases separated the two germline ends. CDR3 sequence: CASSFPSSGQEAFF. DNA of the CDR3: TGTGCCAGCAGCTTCCCCTCTTCCGGACAGGAAGCTTTCTTT.

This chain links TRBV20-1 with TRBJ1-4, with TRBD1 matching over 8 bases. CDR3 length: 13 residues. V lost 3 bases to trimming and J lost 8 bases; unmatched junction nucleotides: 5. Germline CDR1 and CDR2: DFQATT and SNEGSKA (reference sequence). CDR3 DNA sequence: TGCAGTGCTAGGAGGACAGGGCACGAAAAACTGTTTTTT. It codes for CSARRTGHEKLFF.

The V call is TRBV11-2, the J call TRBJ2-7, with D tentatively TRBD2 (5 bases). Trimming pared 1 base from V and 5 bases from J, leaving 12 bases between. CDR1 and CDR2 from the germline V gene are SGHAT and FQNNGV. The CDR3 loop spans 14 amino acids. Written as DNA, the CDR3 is TGTGCCAGCAGCTTAGCGGGAAGTCCCCACGAGCAGTACTTC. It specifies CASSLAGSPHEQYF.

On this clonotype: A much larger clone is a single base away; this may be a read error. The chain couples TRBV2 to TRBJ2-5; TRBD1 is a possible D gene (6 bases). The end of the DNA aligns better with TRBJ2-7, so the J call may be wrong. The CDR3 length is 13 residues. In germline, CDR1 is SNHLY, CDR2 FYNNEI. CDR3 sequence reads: CASKGQTPYEQYF. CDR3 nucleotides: TGTGCCAGCAAAGGACAGACACCATACGAGCAGTACTTC.

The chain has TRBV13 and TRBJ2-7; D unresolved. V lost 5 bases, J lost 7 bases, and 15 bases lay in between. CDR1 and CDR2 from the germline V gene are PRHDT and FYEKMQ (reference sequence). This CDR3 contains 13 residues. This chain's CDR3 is CASSASEVYEQYF. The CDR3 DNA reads TGTGCCAGCAGCGCGAGTGAGGTCTATGAGCAGTACTTC.

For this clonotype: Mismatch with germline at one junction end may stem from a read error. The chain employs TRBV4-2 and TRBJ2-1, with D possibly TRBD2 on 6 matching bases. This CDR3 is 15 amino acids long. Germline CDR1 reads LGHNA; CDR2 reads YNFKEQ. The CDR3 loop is CANSQPGEGYGEQFF. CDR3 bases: TGTGCCAACAGCCAACCGGGAGAAGGGTACGGTGAGCAGTTCTTC.

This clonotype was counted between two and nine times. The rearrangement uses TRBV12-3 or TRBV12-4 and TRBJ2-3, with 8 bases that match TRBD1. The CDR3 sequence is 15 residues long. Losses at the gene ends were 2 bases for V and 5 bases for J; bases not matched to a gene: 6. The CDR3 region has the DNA TGTGCCAGCAGTTTAAAAGGGACAGGTGGAGATACGCAGTATTTT. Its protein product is CASSLKGTGGDTQYF.